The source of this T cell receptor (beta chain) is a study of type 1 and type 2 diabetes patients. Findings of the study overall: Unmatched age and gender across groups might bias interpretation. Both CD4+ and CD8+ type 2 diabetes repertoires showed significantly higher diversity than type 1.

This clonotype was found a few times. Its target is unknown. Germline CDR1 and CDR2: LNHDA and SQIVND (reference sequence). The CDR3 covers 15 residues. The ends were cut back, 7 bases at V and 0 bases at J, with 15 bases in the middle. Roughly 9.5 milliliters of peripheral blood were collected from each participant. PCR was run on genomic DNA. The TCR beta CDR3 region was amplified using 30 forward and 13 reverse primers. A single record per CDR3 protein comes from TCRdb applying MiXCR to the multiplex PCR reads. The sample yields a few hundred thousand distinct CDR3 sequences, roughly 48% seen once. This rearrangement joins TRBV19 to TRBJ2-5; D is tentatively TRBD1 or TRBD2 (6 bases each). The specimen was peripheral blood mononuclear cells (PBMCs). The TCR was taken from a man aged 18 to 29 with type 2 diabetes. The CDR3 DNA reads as TGTGCCAGTACTAGGGGGAGGACAGACCAAGAGACCCAGTACTTC. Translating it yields CASTRGRTDQETQYF.